This TCR beta chain was documented in a study of shared clonotypes between healthy human individuals. J gave up 6 bases and V 5 bases, and 9 bases lay outside the gene matches. The CDR3 runs to 15 residues. The germline CDR1 and CDR2 sequences are SNHLY and FYNNEI. Caucasian adults living in Nashville, Tennessee, provided all samples. The study's findings and limits: Some naive CD4 clonotypes, roughly 4.7%, turned up in common across a few donors.

Sorted-subset replicate PCRs used 200 ng DNA, some 30,000 T cell genomes. Assay: immunoSEQ multiplex PCR; the TCRdb copy retains only in-frame clones and omits some. Of some 300,000 clones in the sample, more than 60% were seen once. As regards this clone: Its antigen remains unknown.

The receptor was isolated from a man younger than 45 in good health. The rearrangement joins TRBV2 to TRBJ1-1, with 10 bases that match TRBD1. The sequenced material came from memory CD4+ T cells sorted from blood. Subset defined: CD45RA-negative fraction. CDR3 amino acids: CASSQRQGAGAEAFF. In DNA, the CDR3 is TGTGCCAGCAGTCAAAGACAGGGGGCCGGAGCTGAAGCTTTCTTT.